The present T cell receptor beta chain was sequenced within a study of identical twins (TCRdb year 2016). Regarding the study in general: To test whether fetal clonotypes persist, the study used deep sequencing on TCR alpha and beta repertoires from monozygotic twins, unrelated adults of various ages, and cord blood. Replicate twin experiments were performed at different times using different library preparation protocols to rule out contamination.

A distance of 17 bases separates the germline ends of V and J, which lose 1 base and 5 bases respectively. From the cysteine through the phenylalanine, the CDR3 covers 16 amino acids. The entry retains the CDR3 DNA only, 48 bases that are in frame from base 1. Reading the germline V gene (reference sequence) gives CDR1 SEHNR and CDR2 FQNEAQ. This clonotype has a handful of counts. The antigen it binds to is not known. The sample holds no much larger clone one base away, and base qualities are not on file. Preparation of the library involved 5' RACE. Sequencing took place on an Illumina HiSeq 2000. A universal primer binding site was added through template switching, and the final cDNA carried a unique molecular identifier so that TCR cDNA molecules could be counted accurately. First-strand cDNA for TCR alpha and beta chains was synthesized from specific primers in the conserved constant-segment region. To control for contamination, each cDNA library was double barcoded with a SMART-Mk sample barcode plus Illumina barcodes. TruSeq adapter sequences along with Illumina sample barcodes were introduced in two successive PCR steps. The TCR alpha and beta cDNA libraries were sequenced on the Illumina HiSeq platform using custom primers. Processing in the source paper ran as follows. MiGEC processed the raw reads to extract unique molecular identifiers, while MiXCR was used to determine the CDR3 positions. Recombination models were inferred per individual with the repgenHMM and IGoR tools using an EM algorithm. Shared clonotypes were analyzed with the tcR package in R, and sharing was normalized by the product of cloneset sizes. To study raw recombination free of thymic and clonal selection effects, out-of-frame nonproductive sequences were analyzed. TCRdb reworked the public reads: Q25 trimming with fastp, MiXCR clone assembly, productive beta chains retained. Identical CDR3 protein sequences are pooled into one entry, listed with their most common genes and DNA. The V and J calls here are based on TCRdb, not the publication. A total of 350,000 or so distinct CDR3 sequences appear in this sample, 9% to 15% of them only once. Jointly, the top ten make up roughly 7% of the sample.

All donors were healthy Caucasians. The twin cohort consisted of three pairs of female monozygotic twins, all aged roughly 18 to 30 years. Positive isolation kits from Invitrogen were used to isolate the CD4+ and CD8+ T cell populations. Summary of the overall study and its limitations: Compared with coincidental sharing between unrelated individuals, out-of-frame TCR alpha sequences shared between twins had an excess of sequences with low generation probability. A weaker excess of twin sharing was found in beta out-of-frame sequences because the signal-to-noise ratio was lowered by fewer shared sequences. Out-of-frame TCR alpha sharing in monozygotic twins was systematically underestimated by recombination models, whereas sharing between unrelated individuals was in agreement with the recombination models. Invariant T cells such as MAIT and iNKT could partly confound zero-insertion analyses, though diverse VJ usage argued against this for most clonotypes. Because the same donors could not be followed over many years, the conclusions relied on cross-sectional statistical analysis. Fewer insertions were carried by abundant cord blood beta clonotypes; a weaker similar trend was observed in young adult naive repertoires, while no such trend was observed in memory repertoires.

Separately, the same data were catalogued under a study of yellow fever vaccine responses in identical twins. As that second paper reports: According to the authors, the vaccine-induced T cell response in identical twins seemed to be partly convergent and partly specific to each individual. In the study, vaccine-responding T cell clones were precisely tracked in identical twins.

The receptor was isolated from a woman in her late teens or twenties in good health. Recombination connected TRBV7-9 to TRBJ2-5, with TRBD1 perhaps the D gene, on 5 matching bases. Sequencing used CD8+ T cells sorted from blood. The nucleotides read TGTGCCAGCAGCTTAGATCTCGACAGCCTGTGGGAGACCCAGTACTTC. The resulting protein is CASSLDLDSLWETQYF.